Listed here are 16 T cell receptor beta chains from one sample, sequenced in a study of blood T cells in healthy people across ages. Together with a sample-barcoded 5' primer, a J-beta primer mix was included in a second PCR lasting about 6 to 12 cycles. MiXCR, run by TCRdb on the 5' RACE reads, gives a single entry per CDR3 protein. The sample consists of hundreds of thousands of distinct CDR3 sequences, 58% of them appearing once. The sample consisted of blood. The receptor set was obtained from a man aged 25 to 40 in good health.

The chain links TRBV9 to TRBJ2-5, with D tentatively TRBD1 (5 bases). The J call may be in error: the DNA end matches TRBJ2-7 better. Germline V gene lookup returns CDR1 SGDLS and CDR2 YYNGEE. The CDR3 loop spans 12 amino acids. In nucleotides, the CDR3 is TGTGCCAGCAGCGTCCAGGGTGGCGAGCAGTACTTC. Its translation: CASSVQGGEQYF.

The table lists this clonotype with a few counts. The genes are TRBV29-1 and TRBJ2-7; D gene unclear. V shed 6 bases and J shed 2 bases, with 14 bases lying between them. The germline V gene has CDR1 SQVTM and CDR2 ANQGSEA. The CDR3 has 13 residues. The CDR3 DNA reads TGCAGCGTAGGCATAGGAGCCCCCTACGAGCAGTACTTC. It is translated as CSVGIGAPYEQYF.

This chain joins TRBV3-1 and TRBJ2-7; tentative D call: TRBD1 (6 bases). V lost 2 bases and J 5 bases, leaving 16 bases between the germline ends. This CDR3 comprises 15 residues. The germline V gene encodes CDR1 LGHDT and CDR2 YNNKEL (reference sequence). CDR3 protein: CASSQPGTRGDEQYF. For the CDR3, the DNA is TGTGCCAGCAGCCAACCCGGGACACGTGGCGACGAGCAGTACTTC.

V gene TRBV21-1 combines with J gene TRBJ1-2; TRBD1 reflects the table's D call only, with no check against the DNA. TRBV21-1 is flagged as a pseudogene. The CDR3 has 14 residues. In nucleotides, the CDR3 is TGTGCCAGCAGCAAAGCGGGGTCGGGGGGAGGCTACACCTTC. It specifies CASSKAGSGGGYTF.

The genes are TRBV12-3 or TRBV12-4 and TRBJ1-6; D not certain. With 3 bases removed from V and 0 bases from J, the gap between germline ends came to 12 bases. The CDR3 length is 17 residues. The DNA for the CDR3 is TGTGCCAGCAGTTTCCCATTTGACGGCTCCTATAATTCACCCCTCCACTTT. It encodes CASSFPFDGSYNSPLHF.

Regarding this clonotype: Compared with germline, one end of the junction differs, possibly owing to a read error. The V and J genes are TRBV7-2 and TRBJ2-1; D is possibly TRBD2 (6 bases). There are 14 residues in the CDR3. Germline CDR1 is SGHTA and CDR2 is FQGNSA. The CDR3 loop is CASSPTGGYSEQFF. The CDR3 bases are TGCGCCAGCAGCCCGACTGGGGGGTACAGTGAGCAGTTCTTC. Using reference TRBV7-2 and TRBJ2-1 for the parts outside the CDR3, the full variable domain is GAGVSQSPSNKVTEKGKDVELRCDPISGHTALYWYRQSLGQGLEFLIYFQGNSAPDKSGLPSDRFSAERTGGSVSTLTIQRTQQEDSAVYLCASSPTGGYSEQFFGPGTRLTVL.

V gene TRBV24-1 combines with J gene TRBJ1-1, with 9 nucleotides matching TRBD1. J gave up 5 bases and V 2 bases, and 5 bases lay outside the gene matches. The germline gives CDR1 KGHDR, CDR2 SFDVKD. The CDR3 covers 15 residues. CDR3 sequence: CATSDYRDRATEAFF. CDR3 nucleotide sequence: TGTGCCACCAGTGATTACCGGGACAGGGCGACTGAAGCTTTCTTT.

V gene TRBV29-1 combines with J gene TRBJ1-1; 7 bases match TRBD1. The CDR3 is 17 residues long. Germline CDR1 SQVTM, CDR2 ANQGSEA. The V gene end was trimmed by 5 bases and the J gene end by 0 bases; junction bases not matched to a gene: 15. CDR3 sequence (DNA): TGCAGCGTTTTCGAGCGCCAACAGGGGCCCATGAACACTGAAGCTTTCTTT. This codes for CSVFERQQGPMNTEAFF.

The V and J genes are TRBV20-1 and TRBJ1-2; D not resolved. Trimming took 5 bases from V and 4 from J, leaving 11 bases between them. The length of the CDR3 is 12 residues. Germline V lookup: CDR1 DFQATT, CDR2 SNEGSKA (reference sequence). The CDR3 protein is CSASQLIYGYTF. CDR3 bases: TGCAGTGCTTCACAGCTAATCTATGGCTACACCTTC.

Here the CDR3 DNA reads TGCGCCAGCAGCCCCCCGGGGGCACGTGAGCAGTTCTTC. Translation gives CASSPPGAREQFF. V usage is TRBV5-1 and J usage is TRBJ2-1; tentatively, D is TRBD1 or TRBD2 (6 bases each). Trimming took off 4 bases at V and 9 bases at J, with 14 bases between the two ends. Per germline, CDR1 SGHRS and CDR2 YFSETQ. The length of the CDR3 is 13 residues.

V usage is TRBV6-2 or TRBV6-3 and J usage is TRBJ2-3; no clear D. V lost 6 bases and J lost 5, with 18 bases in between. Germline V gene sequence: CDR1 MNHEY, CDR2 SVGEGT. CDR3 length equals 15 residues. The CDR3 is CASSPRSNPLDTQYF. The CDR3 DNA reads TGTGCCAGCAGCCCGAGGAGCAATCCCCTAGATACGCAGTATTTT.

The chain is built from TRBV2 and TRBJ2-6; D ambiguous. The V end lost 9 bases, the J end lost 1 base, and 10 bases lay between the germline ends. Germline CDR1 is SNHLY and CDR2 is FYNNEI. The CDR3 loop spans 14 amino acids. The CDR3: CARQSRSGANVLTF. The DNA for the CDR3 is TGTGCCAGACAATCCAGGTCTGGGGCCAACGTCCTGACTTTC.

This chain uses TRBV7-4 with TRBJ2-1; no clear D. Germline V lookup: CDR1 SGHVT, CDR2 SQSDAQ. CDR3 length: 12 residues. The V end lost 6 bases, the J end lost 6 bases, and 9 bases lay between the germline ends. The CDR3 loop reads CASRVRRNEQFF. The CDR3 DNA follows: TGTGCCAGCAGAGTACGGCGCAATGAGCAGTTCTTC.

The V gene is TRBV2, the J gene TRBJ2-5; no firm D call. V lost 1 base and J lost 5, with 14 bases in between. Germline V lookup: CDR1 SNHLY, CDR2 FYNNEI. The CDR3 covers 15 residues. The DNA of the CDR3 is TGTGCCAGCAGTGAAGTAATAGGGCTTCGGGAGACCCAGTACTTC. Its protein is CASSEVIGLRETQYF.

The J gene is TRBJ2-4, the V gene TRBV29-1; D remains unclear. There are 15 residues in the CDR3. Germline lookup yields CDR1 SQVTM and CDR2 ANQGSEA. The V gene lost 0 bases and the J gene lost 0 bases, with 9 bases spanning the gap. The CDR3 coding sequence is TGCAGCGTTGAAGATGTGGCAGGAGCCAAAAACATTCAGTACTTC. It yields the protein CSVEDVAGAKNIQYF.

The chain recombines TRBV29-1 with TRBJ2-4; D is possibly TRBD1 or TRBD2 (5 bases each). CDR3 length: 16 amino acids. Trimming stripped 4 bases from V and 2 bases from J, with 18 bases between. Germline CDR1 SQVTM, CDR2 ANQGSEA. The CDR3 DNA reads as TGCAGCGTTGCTCGATCACTCGGGACGACCAAAAACATTCAGTACTTC. Encoded protein: CSVARSLGTTKNIQYF.